A single sample is the source of the 17 T cell receptor beta chains below, sequenced in a study of shared clonotypes between healthy human individuals. The table came from immunoSEQ multiplex PCR; TCRdb's copy has only in-frame clones and leaves some out. The data hold over a million clones, with roughly 96% observed a single time. The sample consisted of naive CD4+ T cells sorted from blood. Subset defined: CD45RA+ positively selected. These receptors were taken from a man aged 25 to 40 in good health.

The rearrangement links TRBV4-1 to TRBJ2-7; 7 bases line up with TRBD1. Germline V gene sequence: CDR1 MGHRA, CDR2 YSYEKL. The V gene end was trimmed by 2 bases and the J gene end by 4 bases; junction bases not matched to a gene: 8. The CDR3 has 15 residues. CDR3 sequence: CASSQLTGARYEQYF. Written as DNA, the CDR3 is TGCGCCAGCAGCCAACTCACAGGGGCCAGGTACGAGCAGTACTTC.

The J gene is TRBJ2-1, the V gene TRBV25-1, with D tentatively TRBD2 (5 bases). The CDR3 is 17 residues long. Germline V lookup: CDR1 MGHDK, CDR2 SYGVNS. The V end was cut by 0 bases, the J end by 0 bases, with 12 bases between. CDR3 residues: CASSEYNHGVSYNEQFF. CDR3 coding DNA: TGTGCCAGCAGTGAATATAACCACGGGGTCTCCTACAATGAGCAGTTCTTC.

As to this clone: Different DNA sequences within this sample yield the same CDR3. V gene TRBV10-1 combines with J gene TRBJ2-7; 7 bases are shared with TRBD1. Trimming took 8 bases from V and 4 from J; bases not matched to a gene: 8. CDR3 length equals 13 residues. The germline CDR1 and CDR2 sequences are WNHNN and SYGVQD (reference sequence). The CDR3: CASSETGIYEQYF. The CDR3, as DNA: TGCGCCAGCTCGGAGACAGGGATATACGAGCAGTACTTC.

This rearrangement joins TRBV29-1 to TRBJ2-3; 8 nucleotides line up with TRBD1. The CDR3 has 16 residues. J gave up 1 base and V 1 base, and 7 bases lay outside the gene matches. In germline, CDR1 is SQVTM, CDR2 ANQGSEA. CDR3 residues: CSVEGGDRRGTDTQYF. The CDR3 DNA sequence: TGCAGCGTTGAAGGGGGGGACAGGCGGGGCACAGATACGCAGTATTTT.

The V and J genes are TRBV6-5 and TRBJ1-2, with TRBD1 identical over 9 bases. The CDR3 runs 15 residues. Germline CDR1 MNHEY, CDR2 SVGAGI. V shed 3 bases and J 4 bases; nucleotides not matched to a gene: 6. The CDR3 reads CASSYGDRDGYGYTF. The CDR3 bases are TGTGCCAGCAGTTATGGGGACAGGGACGGCTATGGCTACACCTTC.

The rearrangement uses TRBV18 and TRBJ2-1, with D possibly being TRBD2 (6 bases). The CDR3 extends over 15 amino acids. CDR1 KGHSH and CDR2 LQKENI come from the germline V gene. The V and J ends lost 3 bases and 7 bases respectively, with 16 bases between them. Here the CDR3 DNA reads TGTGCCAGCTCACCCCCGGGAGTACTCCGTAATGAGCAGTTCTTC. Its protein is CASSPPGVLRNEQFF.

The genes are TRBV5-5 and TRBJ2-7; 7 nucleotides align to TRBD1. The V gene end was trimmed by 4 bases and the J gene end by 0 bases; junction bases not matched to a gene: 7. The germline CDR1 and CDR2 sequences are SGHKS and YYEKEE (reference sequence). This CDR3 has 15 amino acids. The CDR3 loop reads CASSLHRGASYEQYF. DNA for the CDR3: TGTGCCAGCAGCCTCCACAGGGGCGCCTCCTACGAGCAGTACTTC.

Regarding this clone: The germline gene is not matched at one end of the junction; a read error may be the cause. The chain employs TRBV11-2 and TRBJ1-2; maybe TRBD1 (5 bases). CDR1 SGHAT and CDR2 FQNNGV come from the germline V gene. There are 15 residues in the CDR3. CDR3 region: CTSSKMGTHVYGYTF. CDR3 nucleotides: TGTACCAGCAGTAAAATGGGGACGCACGTCTATGGCTACACCTTC.

The chain uses TRBV9 and TRBJ2-2; 7 nucleotides line up with TRBD1. The CDR3 consists of 15 residues. From germline, CDR1 is SGDLS and CDR2 YYNGEE. Germline trimming cut 0 bases from V and 6 bases from J; bases unmatched to any gene: 5. In nucleotides, the CDR3 is TGTGCCAGCAGCGTAGCTTTGCAGGGGGCCGGGGAGCTGTTTTTT. This encodes CASSVALQGAGELFF.

The rearrangement links TRBV6-4 to TRBJ2-1, with TRBD1 identical over 11 bases. The J segment lost 1 base and the V segment lost 5 bases, leaving 10 bases of the junction unmatched. This CDR3 is 18 amino acids long. The germline CDR1 and CDR2 sequences are MRHNA and SNTAGT. CDR3 in amino acids: CASSPGTGGRRSYNEQFF. For the CDR3, the DNA is TGTGCCAGCAGTCCCGGGACAGGGGGAAGAAGGTCCTACAATGAGCAGTTCTTC.

This clone was seen just once. Other DNA sequences in the sample encode the same CDR3. V and J are TRBV18 and TRBJ2-1; D is unresolved. CDR3 length: 11 residues. Trimming stripped 2 bases from V and 8 bases from J, with 4 bases between. CDR1 and CDR2 (germline): KGHSH, LQKENI. CDR3 amino acids: CASSPGDEQFF. The CDR3 bases are TGTGCCAGCTCACCAGGGGATGAGCAGTTCTTC.

The chain carries TRBV5-8 and TRBJ1-2; D possibly corresponds to TRBD1 (5 bases). V lost 1 base and J lost 7, with 14 bases in between. CDR3 length equals 14 residues. The germline gives CDR1 SGHTS, CDR2 YDEGEE. The CDR3 here is CASSLTDRPGGYTF. CDR3 DNA sequence: TGTGCCAGCAGCTTGACCGACAGACCTGGTGGCTACACCTTC.

The chain combines TRBV19 with TRBJ1-3, with D uncertain. V lost 4 bases, J lost 0 bases, and 13 bases lay in between. The CDR3 runs 16 residues. The germline CDR1 and CDR2 sequences are LNHDA and SQIVND (reference sequence). CDR3 sequence (DNA): TGTGCCAGTAGTAAGGACGACTTGTACTCTGGAAACACCATATATTTT. It yields the protein CASSKDDLYSGNTIYF. The whole variable domain, remainder taken from reference TRBV19 and TRBJ1-3, is DGGITQSPKYLFRKEGQNVTLSCEQNLNHDAMYWYRQDPGQGLRLIYYSQIVNDFQKGDIAEGYSVSREKKESFPLTVTSAQKNPTAFYLCASSKDDLYSGNTIYFGEGSWLTVV.

The chain employs TRBV28 and TRBJ1-5; 8 positions agree with TRBD1. The V and J ends lost 5 bases and 9 bases, in that order; junction bases with no gene match: 15. CDR1 is MDHEN and CDR2 is SYDVKM in the germline V gene. The CDR3 totals 16 residues. The CDR3 here is CASSGGTGRRSLPQHF. As DNA, the CDR3 is TGTGCCAGCAGTGGGGGGACAGGACGGAGATCACTGCCCCAGCATTTT.

The CDR3 DNA follows: TGTGCCAGCAGTGAAAGGGAGGGTGAGACCCAGTACTTC. Its protein is CASSEREGETQYF. J is TRBJ2-5 and V is TRBV2, with TRBD2 matching over 7 bases. The CDR3 is made up of 13 amino acids. J lost 5 bases, V lost 2 bases, and 2 bases had no gene match. CDR1 is SNHLY and CDR2 is FYNNEI in the germline V gene.

This clone appeared a few times. In nucleotides, the CDR3 is TGTGCCAGCAGTGAAGAGGGCCAGCCCCAGCATTTT. Residues: CASSEEGQPQHF. The V gene is TRBV25-1, the J gene TRBJ1-5; D gene unclear. The CDR3 totals 12 residues. V lost 2 bases and J lost 7, with 6 bases in between. Germline CDR1 MGHDK, CDR2 SYGVNS. The full variable domain, completed using reference TRBV25-1 and TRBJ1-5, is EADIYQTPRYLVIGTGKKITLECSQTMGHDKMYWYQQDPGMELHLIHYSYGVNSTEKGDLSSESTVSRIRTEHFPLTLESARPSHTSQYLCASSEEGQPQHFGDGTRLSIL.

V gene TRBV10-3 combines with J gene TRBJ2-7; D may be TRBD2 (5 bases). This CDR3 has 11 residues. Germline V gives CDR1 ENHRY, CDR2 SYGVKD. The V end lost 10 bases, the J end lost 4 bases, and 11 bases lay between the germline ends. The CDR3 here is CASPGRYEQYF. CDR3 bases: TGTGCCAGCCCGGGGAGATACGAGCAGTACTTC.